Shown below are 17 T cell receptor beta chains from a single sample sequenced in a study of cytomegalovirus exposure and HLA in healthy donors. A multiplex PCR was run with 60 Vbeta primers and 13 Jbeta primers. Libraries were prepared by immunoSEQ multiplex PCR; TCRdb keeps only in-frame clonotypes and omits some of them. Seen here are roughly 160,000 clones, 60% to 80% observed once, and the top ten hold around 2%. Material for sequencing was PBMCs. These receptors were obtained from a man aged 50-59 years in good health and CMV-seropositive.

The rearrangement joins TRBV16 to TRBJ2-5, with 8 bases aligning to TRBD2. CDR3 size: 15 residues. In germline, CDR1 is KGHSY, CDR2 FQNENV. V lost 7 bases and J lost 1; bases outside the gene matches: 8. This chain's CDR3 is CASIPRGGTQETQYF. In DNA, the CDR3 is TGTGCCAGCATCCCCCGCGGGGGGACCCAAGAGACCCAGTACTTC.

This chain connects TRBV5-6 to TRBJ2-6; D is ambiguous. The CDR3 runs to 15 residues. Germline CDR1 reads SGHDT; CDR2 reads YYEEEE. The V gene lost 0 bases and the J gene lost 2 bases, with 6 bases spanning the gap. The CDR3 reads CASSLAGTGANVLTF. CDR3 DNA: TGTGCCAGCAGCTTGGCAGGAACTGGGGCCAACGTCCTGACTTTC.

About this clone: Other DNA variants within this sample encode the same CDR3. Here the CDR3 reads CASSSAGGPQETQYF. The CDR3 DNA reads TGTGCCAGCAGCTCAGCGGGGGGGCCACAAGAGACCCAGTACTTC. V gene TRBV5-4 combines with J gene TRBJ2-5; 10 nucleotides align to TRBD2. Germline V lookup: CDR1 SGHNT, CDR2 YYREEE (reference sequence). CDR3 length equals 15 residues. Trimming at V came to 3 bases and at J to 2 bases, leaving 4 bases not matched to a gene.

The chain has TRBV6-6 and TRBJ1-3, with TRBD1 as a possible D gene (5 bases). Germline V gene lookup returns CDR1 MNHNY and CDR2 SVGAGI (reference sequence). The CDR3 consists of 12 residues. Deletions cut 10 bases from V and 4 bases from J, with 11 bases between. CDR3 nucleotides: TGTGCCACGAGGGACTTGGGAAACACCATATATTTT. Translation gives CATRDLGNTIYF.

This chain uses TRBV5-1 with TRBJ1-2, with 7 positions matching TRBD1. The CDR3 is 14 residues long. Germline assignment: CDR1 SGHRS and CDR2 YFSETQ. V was clipped by 1 base and J by 8 bases; unmatched bases: 8. The CDR3 sequence is CASSLNPGGRGYTF. Here the CDR3 DNA reads TGCGCCAGCAGCTTGAACCCAGGGGGGCGAGGCTACACCTTC.

This chain connects TRBV5-1 to TRBJ2-2; D is possibly TRBD2 (5 bases). Trimming left V 7 bases short and J 5 bases short, with 30 bases between. Per the germline V gene, CDR1 is SGHRS and CDR2 is YFSETQ. The CDR3 loop spans 19 amino acids. CDR3 coding DNA: TGCGCCAGCGCTTCTGGGAGATTAATTCAGTACCCGTCGACCGGGGAGCTGTTTTTT. Its translation is CASASGRLIQYPSTGELFF.

The chain is built from TRBV28 and TRBJ2-7; weak D call: TRBD1 (5 bases). Deletions cut 4 bases from V and 3 bases from J, with 16 bases between. Germline V lookup: CDR1 MDHEN, CDR2 SYDVKM. The CDR3 loop spans 15 amino acids. CDR3 sequence: CASSSAQGPGYEQYF. CDR3 sequence (DNA): TGTGCCAGCAGTTCCGCCCAGGGCCCTGGCTACGAGCAGTACTTC.

The chain has TRBV21-1 and TRBJ2-1; the tabulated D call, TRBD2, remains unverified against the DNA. TRBV21-1 is reported as a pseudogene. The CDR3 runs 14 residues. The CDR3 is CASSHAARDNEQFF. The CDR3 coding sequence is TGTGCCAGCAGCCACGCAGCGAGGGATAATGAGCAGTTCTTC.

CDR3 in amino acids: CASSQDQGYNSPLHF. CDR3 coding DNA: TGCGCCAGCAGCCAAGACCAGGGGTATAATTCACCCCTCCACTTT. The chain employs TRBV4-3 and TRBJ1-6; tentative D call: TRBD1 (6 bases). The CDR3 length is 15 residues. Germline lookup yields CDR1 LGHNA and CDR2 YSLEER. Deletions cut 0 bases from V and 4 bases from J, with 7 bases between.

The chain links TRBV10-2 to TRBJ1-5; tentatively, D is TRBD1 (5 bases). Germline values: CDR1 WSHSY, CDR2 SAAADI. V dropped 9 bases and J dropped 2 bases, with 11 bases sitting between them. The CDR3 totals 13 residues. The CDR3 region is CASRSQGNQPQHF. In nucleotides, the CDR3 is TGCGCCAGTCGATCACAGGGCAATCAGCCCCAGCATTTT.

V usage is TRBV18 and J usage is TRBJ2-1, with a weak D call TRBD2 (6 bases). Germline values: CDR1 KGHSH, CDR2 LQKENI. There are 12 residues in the CDR3. Trimming cost V 2 bases and J 9 bases, with 8 bases left between them. This CDR3 is CASSPSAGEQFF. For the CDR3, the DNA is TGTGCCAGCTCACCATCAGCGGGTGAGCAGTTCTTC.

This clone has only a few counts. The CDR3 protein is CASSTTGIYEQYF. The CDR3 nucleotides are TGTGCCAGCAGCACGACAGGGATCTACGAGCAGTACTTC. The chain recombines TRBV6-5 with TRBJ2-7; 7 bases are a match to TRBD1. This CDR3 spans 13 amino acids. V trimming: 6 bases; J trimming: 3 bases; junction bases outside the gene matches: 5. Germline CDR1 MNHEY, CDR2 SVGAGI.

The rearrangement links TRBV9 to TRBJ1-2, with D uncertain. The length of the CDR3 is 14 residues. Germline V gene lookup returns CDR1 SGDLS and CDR2 YYNGEE. The ends were cut back, 0 bases at V and 1 base at J, with 7 bases in the middle. CDR3 protein: CASSVDSYNYGYTF. The CDR3 coding sequence is TGTGCCAGCAGCGTAGACAGCTATAACTATGGCTACACCTTC.

This clone has a handful of counts. The V gene is TRBV6-1, the J gene TRBJ2-2, with unresolved D. Germline assignment: CDR1 MNHNS and CDR2 SASEGT. CDR3 length equals 13 residues. V was cut by 7 bases and J by 1 base, with 7 bases left in between. CDR3 protein: CASMRGNTGELFF. In nucleotides, the CDR3 is TGTGCCAGCATGCGTGGGAACACCGGGGAGCTGTTTTTT.

The chain carries TRBV5-6 and TRBJ2-1; 7 positions agree with TRBD2. The germline V gene encodes CDR1 SGHDT and CDR2 YYEEEE. This CDR3 is 13 amino acids long. After removal of 3 bases from V and 7 bases from J, the junction contained 4 bases not matched to a gene. DNA for the CDR3: TGTGCCAGCAGCTGGGGGGGGGAAAATGAGCAGTTCTTC. As protein: CASSWGGENEQFF.

The chain couples TRBV6-4 to TRBJ1-4; D might be TRBD1 (5 bases). The CDR3 totals 14 residues. Germline lookup yields CDR1 MRHNA and CDR2 SNTAGT. The V gene lost 2 bases and the J gene lost 8 bases, with 12 bases spanning the gap. The CDR3 region has the DNA TGTGCCAGCAGTGACAGGGGTCGCGAGGAAAAACTGTTTTTT. Its protein is CASSDRGREEKLFF.

The gene calls are TRBV29-1 and TRBJ2-3, with D possibly being TRBD2 (5 bases). Trimming took off 8 bases at V and 4 bases at J, with 16 bases between the two ends. Per germline, CDR1 SQVTM and CDR2 ANQGSEA. CDR3 length: 13 amino acids. CDR3 residues: CSLRAGSADTQYF. In nucleotides, the CDR3 is TGCAGCCTGCGGGCAGGTAGTGCAGATACGCAGTATTTT.